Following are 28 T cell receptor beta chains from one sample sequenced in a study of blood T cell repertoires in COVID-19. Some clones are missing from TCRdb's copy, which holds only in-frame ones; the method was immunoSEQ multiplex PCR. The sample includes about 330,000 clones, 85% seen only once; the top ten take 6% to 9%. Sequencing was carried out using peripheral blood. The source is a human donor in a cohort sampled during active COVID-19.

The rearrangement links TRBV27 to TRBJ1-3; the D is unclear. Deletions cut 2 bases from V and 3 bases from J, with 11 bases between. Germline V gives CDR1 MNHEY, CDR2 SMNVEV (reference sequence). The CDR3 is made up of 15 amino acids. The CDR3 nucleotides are TGTGCCAGCAGTTTAGGATCGGGGTTTGGAAACACCATATATTTT. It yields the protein CASSLGSGFGNTIYF.

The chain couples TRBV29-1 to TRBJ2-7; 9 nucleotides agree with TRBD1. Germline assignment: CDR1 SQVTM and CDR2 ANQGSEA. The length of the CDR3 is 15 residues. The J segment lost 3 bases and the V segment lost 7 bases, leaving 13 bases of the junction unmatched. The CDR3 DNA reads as TGCAGCGCCCGACGGGGAGGACAGGGGAACTACGAGCAGTACTTC. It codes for CSARRGGQGNYEQYF.

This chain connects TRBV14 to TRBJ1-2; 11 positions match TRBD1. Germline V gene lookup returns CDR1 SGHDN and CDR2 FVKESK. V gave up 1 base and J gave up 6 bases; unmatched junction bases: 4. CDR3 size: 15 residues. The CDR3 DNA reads TGTGCCAGCAGCCAAGCATCGGACAGGGGGCATGGCTACACCTTC. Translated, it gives CASSQASDRGHGYTF.

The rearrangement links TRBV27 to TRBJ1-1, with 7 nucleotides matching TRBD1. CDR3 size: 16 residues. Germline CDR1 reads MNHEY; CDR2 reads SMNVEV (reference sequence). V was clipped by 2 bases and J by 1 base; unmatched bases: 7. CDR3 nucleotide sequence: TGTGCCAGCAGTTTACCACACAGGGGCGAGAACACTGAAGCTTTCTTT. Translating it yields CASSLPHRGENTEAFF.

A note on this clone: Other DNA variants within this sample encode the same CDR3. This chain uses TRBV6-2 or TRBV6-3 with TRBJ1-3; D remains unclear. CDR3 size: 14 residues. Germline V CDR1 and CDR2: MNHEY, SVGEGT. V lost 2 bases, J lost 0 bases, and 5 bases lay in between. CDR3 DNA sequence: TGTGCCAGCAGTTACGGCAGCTCTGGAAACACCATATATTTT. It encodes CASSYGSSGNTIYF.

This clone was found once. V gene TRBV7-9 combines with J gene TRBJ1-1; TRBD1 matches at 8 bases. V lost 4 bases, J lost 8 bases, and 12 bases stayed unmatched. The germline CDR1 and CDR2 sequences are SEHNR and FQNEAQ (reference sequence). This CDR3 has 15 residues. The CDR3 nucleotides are TGTGCCAGCAGCTCCCCGACAGGGGCGCCCGGCGAAGCTTTCTTT. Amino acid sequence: CASSSPTGAPGEAFF.

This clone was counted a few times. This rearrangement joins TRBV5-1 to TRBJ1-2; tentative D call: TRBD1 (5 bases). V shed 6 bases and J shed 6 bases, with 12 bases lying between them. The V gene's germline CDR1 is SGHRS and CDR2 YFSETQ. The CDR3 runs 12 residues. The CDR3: CASTLLGDGYTF. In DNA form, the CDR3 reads TGCGCCAGCACCCTGCTAGGGGATGGCTACACCTTC.

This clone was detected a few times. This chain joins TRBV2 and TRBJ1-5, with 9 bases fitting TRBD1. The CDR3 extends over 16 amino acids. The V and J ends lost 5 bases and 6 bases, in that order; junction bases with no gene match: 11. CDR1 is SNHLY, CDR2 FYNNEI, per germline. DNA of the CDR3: TGTGCCAGCAGTAAACAGGGGGCGAATTTTGGTCAGCCCCAGCATTTT. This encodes CASSKQGANFGQPQHF.

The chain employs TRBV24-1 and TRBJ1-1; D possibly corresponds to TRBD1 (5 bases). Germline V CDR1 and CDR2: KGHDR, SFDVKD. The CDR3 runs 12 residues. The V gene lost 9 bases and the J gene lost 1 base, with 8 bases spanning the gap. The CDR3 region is CATAGGNTEAFF. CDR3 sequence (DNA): TGTGCCACCGCCGGGGGGAACACTGAAGCTTTCTTT.

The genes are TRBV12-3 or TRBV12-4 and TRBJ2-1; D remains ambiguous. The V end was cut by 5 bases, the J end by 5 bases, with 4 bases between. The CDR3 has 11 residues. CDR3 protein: CASSINNEQFF. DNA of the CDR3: TGTGCCAGCAGTATCAACAATGAGCAGTTCTTC.

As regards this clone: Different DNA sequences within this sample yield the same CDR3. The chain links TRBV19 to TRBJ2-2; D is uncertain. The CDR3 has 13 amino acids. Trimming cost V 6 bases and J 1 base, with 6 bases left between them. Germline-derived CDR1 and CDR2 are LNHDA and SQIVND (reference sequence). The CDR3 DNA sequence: TGTGCCAGTAGACCGGGGAACACCGGGGAGCTGTTTTTT. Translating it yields CASRPGNTGELFF.

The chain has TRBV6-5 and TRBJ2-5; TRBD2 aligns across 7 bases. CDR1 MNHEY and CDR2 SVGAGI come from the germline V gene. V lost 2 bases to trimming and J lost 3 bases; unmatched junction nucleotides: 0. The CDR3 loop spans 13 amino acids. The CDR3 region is CASSYGGEETQYF. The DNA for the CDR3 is TGTGCCAGCAGTTACGGGGGGGAAGAGACCCAGTACTTC.

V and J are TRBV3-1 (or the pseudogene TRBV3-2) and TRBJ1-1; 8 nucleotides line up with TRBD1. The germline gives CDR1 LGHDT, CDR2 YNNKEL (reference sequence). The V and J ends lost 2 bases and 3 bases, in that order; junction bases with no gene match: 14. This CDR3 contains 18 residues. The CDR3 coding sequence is TGTGCCAGCAGCCAATTCAGGGGGCAGAGAGAAAAGGACACTGAAGCTTTCTTT. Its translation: CASSQFRGQREKDTEAFF.

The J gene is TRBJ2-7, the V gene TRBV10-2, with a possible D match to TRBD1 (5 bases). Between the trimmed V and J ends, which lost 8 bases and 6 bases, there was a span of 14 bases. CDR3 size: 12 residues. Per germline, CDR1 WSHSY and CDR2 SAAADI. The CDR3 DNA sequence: TGCGCCAGCCTTCCCGACACAGGCGAGCAGTACTTC. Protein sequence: CASLPDTGEQYF.

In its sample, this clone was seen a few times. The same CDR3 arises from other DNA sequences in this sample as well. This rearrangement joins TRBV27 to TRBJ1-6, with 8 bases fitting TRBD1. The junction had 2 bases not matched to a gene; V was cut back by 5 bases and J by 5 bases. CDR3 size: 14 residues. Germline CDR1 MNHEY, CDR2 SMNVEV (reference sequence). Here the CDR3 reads CASSLQGDNSPLHF. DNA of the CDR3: TGTGCCAGCAGTCTACAGGGGGATAATTCACCCCTCCACTTT.

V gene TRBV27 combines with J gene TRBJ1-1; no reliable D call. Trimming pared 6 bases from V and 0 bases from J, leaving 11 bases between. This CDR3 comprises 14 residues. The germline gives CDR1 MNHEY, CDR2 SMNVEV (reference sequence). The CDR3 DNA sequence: TGTGCCAGCAGGTGGACCGGGGTGAACACTGAAGCTTTCTTT. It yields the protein CASRWTGVNTEAFF.

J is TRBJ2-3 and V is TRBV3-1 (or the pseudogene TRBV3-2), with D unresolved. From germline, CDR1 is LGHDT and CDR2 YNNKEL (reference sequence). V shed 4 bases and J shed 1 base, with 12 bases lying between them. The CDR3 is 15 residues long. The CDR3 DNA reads TGTGCCAGCAGCCCCGACCCTGCGGGCACAGATACGCAGTATTTT. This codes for CASSPDPAGTDTQYF.

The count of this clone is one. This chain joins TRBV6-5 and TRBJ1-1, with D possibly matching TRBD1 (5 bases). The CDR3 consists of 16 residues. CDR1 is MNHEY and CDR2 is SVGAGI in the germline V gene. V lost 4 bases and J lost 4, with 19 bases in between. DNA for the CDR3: TGTGCCAGCAGTTCCGACAGTCCATTCCAACTCACTGAAGCTTTCTTT. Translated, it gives CASSSDSPFQLTEAFF.

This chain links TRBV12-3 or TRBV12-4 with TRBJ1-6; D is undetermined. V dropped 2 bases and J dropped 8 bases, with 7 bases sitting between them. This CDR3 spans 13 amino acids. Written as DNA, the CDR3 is TGTGCCAGCAGTTTAAACAGCTATTCACCCCTCCACTTT. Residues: CASSLNSYSPLHF.

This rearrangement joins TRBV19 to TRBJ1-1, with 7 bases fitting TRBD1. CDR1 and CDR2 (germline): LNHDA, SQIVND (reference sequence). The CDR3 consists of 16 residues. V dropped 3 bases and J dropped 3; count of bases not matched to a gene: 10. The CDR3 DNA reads TGTGCCAGTAGTATTTTTTCCTGGCAGGGGGACACTGAAGCTTTCTTT. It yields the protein CASSIFSWQGDTEAFF.

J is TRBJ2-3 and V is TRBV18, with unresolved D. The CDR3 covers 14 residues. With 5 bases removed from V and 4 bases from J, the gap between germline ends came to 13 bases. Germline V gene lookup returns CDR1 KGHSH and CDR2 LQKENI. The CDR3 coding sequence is TGTGCCAGCTCATCAGAACAATGGCCAGATACGCAGTATTTT. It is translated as CASSSEQWPDTQYF.

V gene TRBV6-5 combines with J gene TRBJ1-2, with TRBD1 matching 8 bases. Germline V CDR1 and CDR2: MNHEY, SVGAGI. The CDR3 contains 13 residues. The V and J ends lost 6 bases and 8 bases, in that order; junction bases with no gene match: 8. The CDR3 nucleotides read TGTGCCAGCAGGCGTCAGGGGGCGCTCGGCTACACCTTC. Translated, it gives CASRRQGALGYTF.

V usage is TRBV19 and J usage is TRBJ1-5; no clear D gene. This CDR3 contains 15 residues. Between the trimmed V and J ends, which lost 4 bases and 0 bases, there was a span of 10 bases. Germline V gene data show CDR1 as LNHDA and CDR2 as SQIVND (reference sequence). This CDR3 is CASSTQTLSNQPQHF. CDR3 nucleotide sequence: TGTGCCAGTAGTACGCAGACTCTTAGCAATCAGCCCCAGCATTTT.

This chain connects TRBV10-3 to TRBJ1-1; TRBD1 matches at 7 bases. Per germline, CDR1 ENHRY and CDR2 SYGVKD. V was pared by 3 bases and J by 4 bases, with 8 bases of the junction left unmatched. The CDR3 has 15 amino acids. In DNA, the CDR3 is TGTGCCATCAGTGAAGGAGACAGGGTGGGCACTGAAGCTTTCTTT. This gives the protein CAISEGDRVGTEAFF.

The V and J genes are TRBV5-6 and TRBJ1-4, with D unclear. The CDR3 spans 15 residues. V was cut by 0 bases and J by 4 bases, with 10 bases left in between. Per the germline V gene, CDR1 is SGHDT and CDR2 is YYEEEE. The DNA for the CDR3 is TGTGCCAGCAGCTTGGACGGGTTCCATAATGAAAAACTGTTTTTT. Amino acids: CASSLDGFHNEKLFF.

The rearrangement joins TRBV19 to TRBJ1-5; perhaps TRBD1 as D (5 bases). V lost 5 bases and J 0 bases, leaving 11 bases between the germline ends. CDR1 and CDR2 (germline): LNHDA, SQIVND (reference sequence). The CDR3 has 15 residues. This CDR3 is CASSRQPDSNQPQHF. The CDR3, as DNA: TGTGCCAGTAGTCGACAGCCCGATAGCAATCAGCCCCAGCATTTT.

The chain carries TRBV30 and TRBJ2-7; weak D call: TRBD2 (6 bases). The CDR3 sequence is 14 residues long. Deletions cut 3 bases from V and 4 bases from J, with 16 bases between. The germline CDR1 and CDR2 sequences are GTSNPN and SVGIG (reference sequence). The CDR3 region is CAWSPTGRAYEQYF. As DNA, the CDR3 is TGTGCCTGGAGCCCCACCGGGAGAGCTTACGAGCAGTACTTC.

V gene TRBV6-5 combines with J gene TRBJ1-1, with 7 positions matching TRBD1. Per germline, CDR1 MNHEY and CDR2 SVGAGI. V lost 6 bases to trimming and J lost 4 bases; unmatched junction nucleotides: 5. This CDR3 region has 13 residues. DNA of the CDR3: TGTGCCAGCAGCCTGACAGGGAGCACTGAAGCTTTCTTT. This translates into CASSLTGSTEAFF.